This TCR beta chain was obtained from a study of cytotoxic CD8 clonotypes in ibrutinib-treated CLL (dated by TCRdb to about 2021). Looking at the study overall: The cohort included roughly 15 treatment-naive and some 10 relapsed/refractory patients; 17 were IGHV unmutated. Responses were partial in around 25 patients and complete in 2; after median approximately 67 months follow-up, around 14 stayed in remission and roughly twelve progressed. Response samples were taken after a median of roughly a year on treatment, ranging from about 6 to 40 months. An average of about 260,000 productive templates and around 100,000 productive rearrangements was obtained per sample. Longitudinal samples were obtainable from about 30% of the roughly 86 participants in the trial. Cryopreserved peripheral blood mononuclear cells were obtained before treatment, at response, and at either sustained remission or disease progression.

The goal of deep resolution MiSeq sequencing was a depth between 1 in 1 million and 1 in 200,000 T cells, and coverage averaged 10x per clonotype. TCR beta libraries were generated with the immunoSEQ hsTCRB Kit. The authors processed their data as follows. Data were analyzed with ImmunoSEQ Data Assistant and ImmunoSEQ Analyzer, with V, D and J genes assigned per IMGT definitions. Clonality, which ranges from 0 to 1, was calculated by subtracting the normalized Shannon entropy of productive rearrangement frequencies from one. Only overrepresented clonotypes making up at least 0.05% of each patient's repertoire were included in the public clonotype analysis. Repertoires from roughly 13 age-matched healthy donors in immuneACCESS were used as clonality controls. The immuneACCESS repertoire file appears here via TCRdb, limited to in-frame rearrangements. These files lack a portion of the clones; in checked studies, under half of the deficit traces to unresolved V genes, and the cause of the others is not known. V and J calls and clone size follow that table, whereas D and trimming were derived from the DNA. For this sample there are about 16,000 clones; roughly 65% appear just once. Clones ranked in the top ten supply 15% to 20% of the sample.

A word on this clone: Its antigen is not yet known. Base qualities are not at hand, and no much larger clone is one base apart.

For TCR beta library preparation, 2 to 2.5 micrograms of genomic DNA were isolated from cryopreserved PBMCs. Longitudinal blood samples from CLL patients receiving ibrutinib monotherapy were subjected to high-throughput TCR beta sequencing. The patients took part in an open-label, single-center phase 2 trial of ibrutinib monotherapy. The germline V gene (reference sequence) gives CDR1 as LNHDA and CDR2 as SQIVND. V gives up 5 bases and J gives up 2 bases, and the segment between their germline ends measures 16 bases. From the cysteine through the phenylalanine, the CDR3 covers 15 amino acids. Here the CDR3 DNA is all that survives: 45 bases in frame from base 1. Results and caveats for the whole study, not just this receptor: Sampling times were not matched between patients in sustained remission and patients whose disease was progressing, and lymph node repertoires were not examined. Baseline clonality was found to be higher than that of age-matched healthy donors and was strongly correlated with circulating CD8+ T-cell counts. At ibrutinib response clonality went up, during sustained remission it held steady, and at progression it dropped back toward baseline. Public clonotypes were found to be uncommon and were observed to contract or remain stable during treatment; the increase in clonality was shown to reflect expansion of private clonotypes at ibrutinib response.

This sequence was found in a human donor with chronic lymphocytic leukemia. The sequence links TRBV19 to TRBJ2-7; perhaps TRBD2 is the D gene, with 6 bases matching. The sequenced sample was PBMCs, obtained before ibrutinib treatment. The CDR3 region: CASSASLGGAYEQYF. The nucleotide sequence reads as follows: TGTGCCAGTAGTGCTTCTTTAGGCGGGGCCTACGAGCAGTACTTC.